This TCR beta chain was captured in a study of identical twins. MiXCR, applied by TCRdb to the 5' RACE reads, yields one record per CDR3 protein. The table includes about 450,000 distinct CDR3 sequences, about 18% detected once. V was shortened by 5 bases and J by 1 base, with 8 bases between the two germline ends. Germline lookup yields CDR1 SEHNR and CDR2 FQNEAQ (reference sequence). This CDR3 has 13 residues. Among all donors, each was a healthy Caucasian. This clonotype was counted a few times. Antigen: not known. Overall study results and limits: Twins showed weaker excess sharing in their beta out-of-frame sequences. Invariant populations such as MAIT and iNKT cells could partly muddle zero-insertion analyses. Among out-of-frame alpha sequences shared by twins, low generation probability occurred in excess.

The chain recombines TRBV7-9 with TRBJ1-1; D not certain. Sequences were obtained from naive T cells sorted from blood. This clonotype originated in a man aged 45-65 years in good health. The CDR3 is CASSTATNTEAFF. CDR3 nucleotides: TGTGCCAGCAGCACAGCTACGAACACTGAAGCTTTCTTT.